This entry lists 28 T cell receptor beta chains sequenced from one sample in a study of blood T cells in healthy people across ages. Using a J-beta primer mix together with a sample-barcoded 5' primer, a second PCR was run for roughly 7 to 11 cycles. Each CDR3 protein gets one entry after TCRdb re-called the 5' RACE reads with MiXCR. Found here are roughly 560,000 distinct CDR3 sequences, about 25% of them singletons; the top ten hold 7.5% to 9%. These data also featured in a second study, about T cells of mothers and their children.

Sequencing used blood. The source of these receptors is a boy aged 10-17 years in good health.

This chain connects TRBV24-1 to TRBJ2-7; D is undetermined. The CDR3 totals 14 residues. V lost 3 bases to trimming and J lost 2 bases, with 10 bases between them. The germline V gene encodes CDR1 KGHDR and CDR2 SFDVKD. For the CDR3, the DNA is TGTGCCACCAGTGATGGTCGAGCGCCCTACGAGCAGTACTTC. Translating it yields CATSDGRAPYEQYF.

This clonotype was recorded at least ten times. This rearrangement joins TRBV24-1 to TRBJ2-5; D unclear. CDR3 length: 15 residues. Germline CDR1 is KGHDR and CDR2 is SFDVKD. V lost 3 bases and J 4 bases, leaving 14 bases between the germline ends. For the CDR3, the DNA is TGTGCCACCAGTGATCCTCGCCGGTCACCAGAGACCCAGTACTTC. Its translation: CATSDPRRSPETQYF.

This clonotype appeared a few times. The rearrangement links TRBV12-3 or TRBV12-4 to TRBJ1-5, with D perhaps TRBD1 (6 bases). V lost 2 bases to trimming and J lost 7 bases, with 21 bases between them. The length of the CDR3 is 17 residues. CDR3 bases: TGTGCCAGCAGTTTACAGGGGAGGGGTAGGAAACCGCAGCCCCAGCATTTT. Its translation: CASSLQGRGRKPQPQHF.

J is TRBJ2-5 and V is TRBV6-1; D may correspond to TRBD1 or TRBD2 (5 bases each). CDR3 length: 15 amino acids. V shed 10 bases and J shed 11 bases, with 29 bases lying between them. Germline CDR1 MNHNS, CDR2 SASEGT. CDR3 sequence (DNA): TGTGCCATCCATCCCCCCCGGGACGGGTCGTCGGAGCAGTACTTC. Protein sequence: CAIHPPRDGSSEQYF.

This clonotype has a handful of counts. V and J are TRBV9 and TRBJ2-1; D is unresolved. Germline V CDR1 and CDR2: SGDLS, YYNGEE. V shed 2 bases and J shed 6 bases, with 6 bases lying between them. The CDR3 has 12 amino acids. The CDR3: CASSVVSNEQFF. Written as DNA, the CDR3 is TGTGCCAGCAGCGTGGTTAGCAATGAGCAGTTCTTC.

The gene calls are TRBV7-3 and TRBJ1-6, with unresolved D. Per germline, CDR1 SGHTA and CDR2 FQGTGA. The CDR3 contains 15 residues. V shed 2 bases and J shed 7 bases, with 12 bases lying between them. CDR3 amino acids: CASSLVAQRNSPLHF. CDR3 nucleotide sequence: TGTGCCAGCAGCTTAGTCGCCCAGAGGAATTCACCCCTCCACTTT.

This clonotype was observed once. This rearrangement joins TRBV20-1 to TRBJ2-2; D not certain. This CDR3 region has 15 residues. The ends were cut back, 0 bases at V and 2 bases at J, with 10 bases in the middle. Germline V gene data show CDR1 as DFQATT and CDR2 as SNEGSKA (reference sequence). The CDR3 spells CSARDKLTNTGELFF. The CDR3 DNA follows: TGCAGTGCTAGAGATAAGTTGACTAACACCGGGGAGCTGTTTTTT.

The chain employs TRBV29-1 and TRBJ2-1; a weak D match, TRBD1 (6 bases). The germline CDR1 and CDR2 sequences are SQVTM and ANQGSEA. The CDR3 sequence is 17 residues long. V lost 0 bases and J lost 4, with 19 bases in between. The CDR3 protein is CSVEDFPYRVLYNEQFF. The CDR3 nucleotides read TGCAGCGTTGAAGATTTCCCCTACAGGGTATTATACAATGAGCAGTTCTTC.

There are a few counts of this clonotype. The chain recombines TRBV25-1 with TRBJ2-5; D unresolved. The ends were cut back, 3 bases at V and 1 base at J, with 6 bases in the middle. CDR3 length equals 13 residues. CDR1 and CDR2 (germline): MGHDK, SYGVNS. CDR3 coding DNA: TGTGCCAGCAGTGACCTCCCCCAAGAGACCCAGTACTTC. As protein: CASSDLPQETQYF.

This clonotype came up many times. The chain uses TRBV12-3 or TRBV12-4 and TRBJ1-2; TRBD1 is a possible D gene (5 bases). With 4 bases removed from V and 7 bases from J, the gap between germline ends came to 7 bases. There are 11 residues in the CDR3. CDR3 in amino acids: CASSYGAGYTF. CDR3 bases: TGTGCCAGCAGTTACGGGGCTGGCTACACCTTC.

This sequence joins TRBV28 and TRBJ2-5, with TRBD2 identical over 12 bases. The CDR3 consists of 17 residues. The germline gives CDR1 MDHEN, CDR2 SYDVKM. The J segment lost 3 bases and the V segment lost 7 bases, leaving 12 bases of the junction unmatched. The CDR3 loop is CASTFPTSGRDEETQYF. The CDR3 region has the DNA TGTGCCAGCACATTTCCGACTAGCGGGAGAGATGAAGAGACCCAGTACTTC.

V and J are TRBV12-3 or TRBV12-4 and TRBJ1-5; 8 positions match TRBD1. The CDR3 is 13 amino acids. With V trimmed by 8 bases and J by 4 bases, 4 bases remained unmatched. The CDR3 DNA sequence: TGTGCCAGCGGCCGGGACAGGAATCAGCCCCAGCATTTT. Protein sequence: CASGRDRNQPQHF.

This clonotype was observed a few times. The rearrangement links TRBV5-1 to TRBJ2-1; 8 nucleotides match TRBD1. The germline V gene has CDR1 SGHRS and CDR2 YFSETQ. There are 16 residues in the CDR3. J lost 7 bases, V lost 0 bases, and 9 bases had no gene match. Written as DNA, the CDR3 is TGCGCCAGCAGCTTGGCCATGGCAGGGGGCCAGAATGAGCAGTTCTTC. Protein product: CASSLAMAGGQNEQFF. Looking up the rest from reference TRBV5-1 and TRBJ2-1 gives the full variable domain: KAGVTQTPRYLIKTRGQQVTLSCSPISGHRSVSWYQQTPGQGLQFLFEYFSETQRNKGNFPGRFSGRQFSNSRSEMNVSTLELGDSALYLCASSLAMAGGQNEQFFGPGTRLTVL.

This clonotype was detected only a few times. The J gene is TRBJ1-1, the V gene TRBV6-5; perhaps TRBD1 as D (6 bases). This CDR3 has 16 amino acids. V was trimmed by 2 bases and J by 0 bases, leaving 13 bases between them. Germline V gene data show CDR1 as MNHEY and CDR2 as SVGAGI. The CDR3 region is CASSYGRDNMNTEAFF. CDR3 coding DNA: TGTGCCAGCAGTTACGGAAGGGACAACATGAACACTGAAGCTTTCTTT.

The rearrangement joins TRBV28 to TRBJ2-7; no definite D call. Trimming removed 6 bases at V and 0 bases at J, with 12 bases between. Germline CDR1 MDHEN, CDR2 SYDVKM. The CDR3 sequence is 14 residues long. The CDR3 loop is CASSYMGSSYEQYF. The CDR3, as DNA: TGTGCCAGCAGCTATATGGGTAGCTCCTACGAGCAGTACTTC.

This clonotype has more than one count but fewer than ten. The chain carries TRBV4-3 and TRBJ2-1, with 7 bases lining up with TRBD1. This CDR3 comprises 17 residues. Germline V gene sequence: CDR1 LGHNA, CDR2 YSLEER. With V trimmed by 3 bases and J by 5 bases, 13 bases remained unmatched. The CDR3 nucleotides read TGCGCCAGCAGCCACCTCGGGAAGGGGGCGGTTAACAATGAGCAGTTCTTC. Protein sequence: CASSHLGKGAVNNEQFF.

This clonotype turned up a few times. The J gene is TRBJ2-5, the V gene TRBV18; D possibly matches TRBD1 or TRBD2 (5 bases each). V was trimmed by 1 base and J by 4 bases, leaving 16 bases between them. The CDR3 loop spans 16 amino acids. Germline-derived CDR1 and CDR2 are KGHSH and LQKENI. CDR3 sequence (DNA): TGTGCCAGCTCACCACTCATCTCAGGGAGCGGAGAGACCCAGTACTTC. Translation gives CASSPLISGSGETQYF.

The chain combines TRBV20-1 with TRBJ2-3; 9 bases fit TRBD1. The germline V gene has CDR1 DFQATT and CDR2 SNEGSKA (reference sequence). The CDR3 has 16 amino acids. The V gene end was trimmed by 2 bases and the J gene end by 5 bases; junction bases not matched to a gene: 11. CDR3 nucleotides: TGCAGTGCTAGAAGTGTGGAGACAGGGGGGAGAGATACGCAGTATTTT. Translated: CSARSVETGGRDTQYF.

V is TRBV6-6 and J is TRBJ2-7; no clear D gene. The CDR3 contains 13 residues. Trimming removed 6 bases at V and 0 bases at J, with 9 bases between. CDR1 and CDR2 from the germline V gene are MNHNY and SVGAGI (reference sequence). CDR3 sequence reads: CASRQRSSYEQYF. CDR3 DNA: TGTGCCAGCAGGCAACGGAGCTCCTACGAGCAGTACTTC.

This clonotype was picked up a small number of times. V and J are TRBV28 and TRBJ2-7; 15 positions match TRBD2. With V trimmed by 6 bases and J by 0 bases, 6 bases remained unmatched. Germline values: CDR1 MDHEN, CDR2 SYDVKM. The CDR3 is made up of 17 amino acids. CDR3 protein: CASSWGLAGGLSYEQYF. In DNA form, the CDR3 reads TGTGCCAGCAGCTGGGGACTAGCGGGAGGCCTCTCCTACGAGCAGTACTTC.

The chain employs TRBV3-1 and TRBJ1-2; D uncertain. This CDR3 spans 12 amino acids. Trimming pared 3 bases from V and 6 bases from J, leaving 8 bases between. Germline V gene lookup returns CDR1 LGHDT and CDR2 YNNKEL (reference sequence). CDR3 protein: CASSQSSHGYTF. The CDR3 region has the DNA TGTGCCAGCAGCCAGAGCAGCCATGGCTACACCTTC.

The CDR3 DNA reads TGTGCCAGCAGCTCGGACCCTAGCACAGATACGCAGTATTTT. This translates into CASSSDPSTDTQYF. This chain uses TRBV5-6 with TRBJ2-3; D is uncertain. This CDR3 region has 14 residues. Germline values: CDR1 SGHDT, CDR2 YYEEEE. V dropped 3 bases and J dropped 0 bases, with 8 bases sitting between them.

As DNA, the CDR3 is TGTGCCAGCCAAGAGGTCATAGCCAAAAACATTCAGTACTTC. Protein sequence: CASQEVIAKNIQYF. The gene calls are TRBV18 and TRBJ2-4; D gene ambiguous. The CDR3 extends over 14 amino acids. CDR1 and CDR2 (germline): KGHSH, LQKENI. Deletions cut 8 bases from V and 0 bases from J, with 11 bases between.

This clonotype has just a few counts. This chain connects TRBV18 to TRBJ2-7, with TRBD1 matching 12 bases. The CDR3 extends over 16 amino acids. V lost 5 bases to trimming and J lost 3 bases; unmatched junction nucleotides: 8. In germline, CDR1 is KGHSH, CDR2 LQKENI. The CDR3 coding sequence is TGTGCCAGCTCATCGAAGGGACAGGGGGCAAGCTACGAGCAGTACTTC. It is translated as CASSSKGQGASYEQYF.

This clonotype was seen more than once but under ten times. The V gene is TRBV11-2, the J gene TRBJ1-6, with TRBD1 as a possible D gene (6 bases). The CDR3 extends over 15 amino acids. Germline CDR1 reads SGHAT; CDR2 reads FQNNGV. V was pared by 1 base and J by 6 bases, with 10 bases between. CDR3 protein: CASSLGTVRNSPLHF. The DNA for the CDR3 is TGTGCCAGCAGCTTAGGGACAGTCCGTAATTCACCCCTCCACTTT.

The rearrangement uses TRBV5-1 and TRBJ2-3; tentatively, D is TRBD1 (5 bases). In germline, CDR1 is SGHRS, CDR2 YFSETQ. Trimming shortened V by 1 base and J by 3 bases, and 24 bases separated the two germline ends. CDR3 length: 19 amino acids. CDR3: CASSLFLVLWGRETDTQYF. The CDR3 nucleotides read TGCGCCAGCAGCTTGTTTTTGGTGTTGTGGGGCAGGGAAACAGATACGCAGTATTTT.

A single count supports this clonotype. This chain joins TRBV19 and TRBJ1-1; 10 bases line up with TRBD1. Germline trimming cut 4 bases from V and 0 bases from J; bases unmatched to any gene: 11. The V gene's germline CDR1 is LNHDA and CDR2 SQIVND (reference sequence). This CDR3 region has 18 residues. The CDR3 nucleotides are TGTGCCAGTAGTAAAGAGACAGGGGGCGTTAAAATGAACACTGAAGCTTTCTTT. Protein sequence: CASSKETGGVKMNTEAFF.

This clonotype was found a few times. The chain links TRBV20-1 to TRBJ2-5; 10 bases align to TRBD2. The CDR3 loop spans 14 amino acids. V trimming: 5 bases; J trimming: 3 bases; junction bases outside the gene matches: 6. Germline V CDR1 and CDR2: DFQATT, SNEGSKA (reference sequence). CDR3: CSALLLAGKETQYF. DNA of the CDR3: TGCAGTGCTTTACTACTAGCGGGAAAAGAGACCCAGTACTTC.